The 15 T cell receptor beta chains given below trace back to one sample, sequenced in a study of siplizumab effects on memory and regulatory T cells. Only in-frame clones appear in the TCRdb table, and some are missing; sequencing was by immunoSEQ multiplex PCR. Among approximately 100,000 clones listed, 92% were seen once. The sample comprised Tregs sorted from blood. These receptor sequences come from a human donor in good health.

This chain joins TRBV2 and TRBJ1-2; no definite D call. V was clipped by 6 bases and J by 4 bases, with 12 bases between them. The length of the CDR3 is 13 residues. The V gene's germline CDR1 is SNHLY and CDR2 FYNNEI. In nucleotides, the CDR3 is TGTGCCAGCAGGTCGGGCCCCTCCTATGGCTACACCTTC. Translation: CASRSGPSYGYTF.

This clone was seen only once. This chain links TRBV25-1 with TRBJ2-5; a possible D gene is TRBD1 (6 bases). Germline lookup yields CDR1 MGHDK and CDR2 SYGVNS. V lost 4 bases and J lost 9, with 18 bases in between. CDR3 length equals 14 residues. CDR3 region: CASSGILIRGPQYF. The CDR3 coding sequence is TGTGCCAGCAGTGGGATACTAATCAGGGGACCCCAGTACTTC.

This chain connects TRBV5-1 to TRBJ1-1; D is unresolved. The CDR3 has 13 residues. The germline CDR1 and CDR2 sequences are SGHRS and YFSETQ. Trimming stripped 3 bases from V and 4 bases from J, with 10 bases between. The CDR3 sequence: CASSWGWATEAFF. The CDR3 bases are TGCGCCAGCAGCTGGGGTTGGGCCACTGAAGCTTTCTTT.

V and J are TRBV18 and TRBJ2-7; weak D call: TRBD1 (5 bases). CDR1 and CDR2 from the germline V gene are KGHSH and LQKENI. There are 14 residues in the CDR3. The ends were cut back, 1 base at V and 2 bases at J, with 9 bases in the middle. CDR3 bases: TGTGCCAGCTCACCACAAGACAGTACCTACGAGCAGTACTTC. Encoded protein: CASSPQDSTYEQYF.

The chain couples TRBV2 to TRBJ1-2; D is unresolved. This CDR3 spans 10 amino acids. The ends were cut back, 6 bases at V and 5 bases at J, with 4 bases in the middle. Germline V gene lookup returns CDR1 SNHLY and CDR2 FYNNEI. This CDR3 is CASSEYGYTF. CDR3 sequence (DNA): TGTGCCAGCAGCGAATATGGCTACACCTTC.

The rearrangement uses TRBV15 and TRBJ2-6; D may match TRBD1 or TRBD2 (5 bases each). CDR3 length: 14 residues. The ends were cut back, 4 bases at V and 4 bases at J, with 8 bases in the middle. Germline values: CDR1 LNHNV, CDR2 YYDKDF (reference sequence). CDR3 DNA: TGTGCCACCAGCACGAGGGGAGGGGCCAACGTCCTGACTTTC. Amino acid sequence: CATSTRGGANVLTF.

The chain uses TRBV15 and TRBJ2-7; 9 bases agree with TRBD2. The germline V gene encodes CDR1 LNHNV and CDR2 YYDKDF (reference sequence). V shed 1 base, J shed 0 bases, and the junction held 4 bases outside the gene matches. This CDR3 is built from 16 residues. CDR3 coding DNA: TGTGCCACCAGCAGAGGCGGGAGGGCCGGCTCCTACGAGCAGTACTTC. Translating it yields CATSRGGRAGSYEQYF.

The V and J genes are TRBV6-1 and TRBJ2-5; D is perhaps TRBD2 (5 bases). The V gene lost 4 bases and the J gene lost 2 bases, with 8 bases spanning the gap. Germline V CDR1 and CDR2: MNHNS, SASEGT. This CDR3 has 13 residues. The CDR3 loop is CASSGTDQETQYF. Written as DNA, the CDR3 is TGTGCCAGCAGTGGGACTGATCAAGAGACCCAGTACTTC.

This chain connects TRBV6-6 to TRBJ2-5, with TRBD2 matching 11 bases. CDR3 length equals 15 residues. The V and J ends lost 5 bases and 4 bases, in that order; junction bases with no gene match: 6. The germline V gene encodes CDR1 MNHNY and CDR2 SVGAGI (reference sequence). CDR3: CASSKGTSGVETQYF. As DNA, the CDR3 is TGTGCCAGCAGTAAAGGGACTAGCGGAGTAGAGACCCAGTACTTC.

This chain uses TRBV7-2 with TRBJ2-7; D is undetermined. The germline V and J ends were trimmed by 2 bases and 0 bases, with 11 bases remaining between them. The germline CDR1 and CDR2 sequences are SGHTA and FQGNSA. The CDR3 spans 15 residues. The CDR3 is CASSLPSLGSYEQYF. The CDR3 DNA reads as TGTGCCAGCAGCTTACCCTCCCTGGGCTCCTACGAGCAGTACTTC.

The V call is TRBV5-5, the J call TRBJ2-5; D is unresolved. V lost 4 bases to trimming and J lost 0 bases, with 7 bases between them. The CDR3 extends over 13 amino acids. The germline gives CDR1 SGHKS, CDR2 YYEKEE (reference sequence). The CDR3 region is CASSLLDQETQYF. The CDR3 nucleotides read TGTGCCAGCAGCCTACTCGACCAAGAGACCCAGTACTTC. Using reference TRBV5-5 and TRBJ2-5 for the parts outside the CDR3, the full variable domain is DAGVTQSPTHLIKTRGQQVTLRCSPISGHKSVSWYQQVLGQGPQFIFQYYEKEERGRGNFPDRFSARQFPNYSSELNVNALLLGDSALYLCASSLLDQETQYFGPGTRLLVL.

The J gene is TRBJ1-1, the V gene TRBV27, with a possible D match to TRBD1 (5 bases). Germline values: CDR1 MNHEY, CDR2 SMNVEV (reference sequence). The CDR3 covers 17 residues. Deletions cut 3 bases from V and 3 bases from J, with 20 bases between. In DNA, the CDR3 is TGTGCCAGCAGTTTTTTATGGGGCTTTGGGAGGGACACTGAAGCTTTCTTT. Translated, it gives CASSFLWGFGRDTEAFF.

This clone was seen just once. The rearrangement links TRBV21-1 to TRBJ2-5; TRBD2 is the table's D call and was not checked against the DNA. TRBV21-1 is flagged as a pseudogene. The CDR3 contains 16 residues. The CDR3 sequence: CASSLGREGLIETQYF. The CDR3 coding sequence is TGTGCCAGCAGCCTGGGCCGGGAGGGCCTTATAGAGACCCAGTACTTC.

The V gene is TRBV7-2, the J gene TRBJ2-2; perhaps D is TRBD1 or TRBD2 (6 bases each). V lost 4 bases and J lost 3, with 24 bases in between. CDR1 is SGHTA and CDR2 is FQGNSA in the germline V gene. This CDR3 has 19 amino acids. The DNA of the CDR3 is TGTGCCAGCAGCTCCTGGGTCGGGGGCCGAGTGGGGGACACCGGGGAGCTGTTTTTT. Translated: CASSSWVGGRVGDTGELFF.

The rearrangement joins TRBV27 to TRBJ1-6; D not resolved. This CDR3 is 17 amino acids long. Germline CDR1 and CDR2: MNHEY and SMNVEV (reference sequence). V lost 2 bases and J lost 4, with 15 bases in between. Written as DNA, the CDR3 is TGTGCCAGCAGTTTAATGGCACCACGAATATATAATTCACCCCTCCACTTT. This translates into CASSLMAPRIYNSPLHF.